The clone carrying this TCR beta chain appeared a single time. These data originate in a study of blood T cell repertoires in COVID-19. Turning to the study itself: Acute and convalescent COVID-19 samples came from the United States, Italy and Spain. PBMCs, B-cell-depleted T cells, or T cells provided the cDNA or gDNA that made up the material.

Some clones are missing from TCRdb's copy, which holds only in-frame ones; the method was immunoSEQ multiplex PCR. This table holds almost 400,000 clones, 88% found once. Which cohort a participant joined came from the clinical history participants gave. The CDR3 has 16 amino acids. Trimming stripped 0 bases from V and 2 bases from J, with 14 bases between. Germline CDR1 and CDR2: SGHVS and FQNEAQ. The chain links TRBV7-8 to TRBJ2-7; D possibly corresponds to TRBD2 (7 bases). The sample was PBMCs or T cells enriched from blood (not recorded which). The receptor's source is a woman aged 25 to 39 with acute COVID-19. CDR3 DNA sequence: TGTGCCAGCAGCTTAGCAGGGGGGAGGGTCCCCTACGAGCAGTACTTC. It codes for CASSLAGGRVPYEQYF.